A selection of T cell receptor beta chains follows, all from one sample in a study of breast tumors, draining lymph nodes, adjacent tissues. TCRdb used MiXCR to reprocess the multiplex PCR reads, holding one entry per CDR3 protein. The sample carries some 53,000 distinct CDR3 sequences, 35% to 50% recorded once. The sample consisted of breast tumor tissue. The receptors shown here come from a female donor with breast cancer. Some clones in this sample may be carry-over from other donors' samples. CDR3s include the opening cysteine and the closing phenylalanine or tryptophan. The order of the fields is CDR3 length, J gene, V gene, D gene, clone size, CDR3 protein, CDR3 DNA. A D gene is named only where the DNA matches it firmly. Not all rows give a size; the values are once, few, many and, for expanded clones, a class.

len: 18
j_gene: TRBJ2-5
v_gene: TRBV11-2
d_gene: TRBD2
abundance: many
CDR3aa: CASSSWTVASGSLETQYF
CDR3nt: TGTGCCAGCAGCTCCTGGACTGTTGCTAGCGGGAGCTTGGAGACCCAGTACTTC

len: 15
j_gene: TRBJ2-2
v_gene: TRBV6-5
d_gene: TRBD2
abundance: many
CDR3aa: CASSSSGTGFGELFF
CDR3nt: TGTGCCAGCAGTTCTAGCGGGACCGGTTTCGGGGAGCTGTTTTTT

len: 14
j_gene: TRBJ1-1
v_gene: TRBV7-9
d_gene: .
abundance: many
CDR3aa: CASSLGFDNTEAFF
CDR3nt: TGTGCCAGCAGCTTAGGTTTCGACAACACTGAAGCTTTCTTT

len: 10
j_gene: TRBJ1-1
v_gene: TRBV29-1
d_gene: .
abundance: .
CDR3aa: CSVGFTEAFF
CDR3nt: TGCAGCGTTGGATTTACTGAAGCTTTCTTT

len: 15
j_gene: TRBJ1-2
v_gene: TRBV6-1
d_gene: .
abundance: .
CDR3aa: CASSQAGLGPYGYTF
CDR3nt: TGTGCCAGCAGTCAAGCGGGTCTGGGGCCCTATGGCTACACCTTC

len: 16
j_gene: TRBJ2-7
v_gene: TRBV6-1
d_gene: .
abundance: .
CDR3aa: CASSLRARGRGYEQYF
CDR3nt: TGTGCCAGCAGTCTCCGGGCCCGAGGTAGGGGATACGAGCAGTACTTC

len: 17
j_gene: TRBJ2-6
v_gene: TRBV5-8
d_gene: .
abundance: many
CDR3aa: CASSLDGAGSGANVLTF
CDR3nt: TGTGCCAGCAGCCTGGATGGGGCGGGCTCTGGGGCCAACGTCCTGACTTTC

len: 14
j_gene: TRBJ1-5
v_gene: TRBV9
d_gene: .
abundance: few
CDR3aa: CASSQGTLDQPQHF
CDR3nt: TGTGCCAGCAGCCAAGGAACATTAGATCAGCCCCAGCATTTT

len: 14
j_gene: TRBJ2-5
v_gene: TRBV7-9
d_gene: TRBD1
abundance: .
CDR3aa: CASSSTLDRAAQYF
CDR3nt: TGTGCCAGCAGCTCCACCCTAGACAGGGCGGCCCAGTACTTC

len: 17
j_gene: TRBJ1-5
v_gene: TRBV5-1
d_gene: .
abundance: .
CDR3aa: CASSLRPGPYSNQPQHF
CDR3nt: TGCGCCAGCAGCTTGAGGCCAGGGCCCTATAGCAATCAGCCCCAGCATTTT

len: 15
j_gene: TRBJ1-5
v_gene: TRBV7-2
d_gene: .
abundance: many
CDR3aa: CASSLVYDSNQPQHF
CDR3nt: TGTGCCAGCAGCTTAGTTTACGATAGCAATCAGCCCCAGCATTTT

len: 16
j_gene: TRBJ1-5
v_gene: TRBV27
d_gene: TRBD1
abundance: many
CDR3aa: CASSPHRQGGNQPQHF
CDR3nt: TGTGCCAGCAGTCCACACCGACAGGGGGGCAATCAGCCCCAGCATTTT

len: 15
j_gene: TRBJ1-6
v_gene: TRBV7-9
d_gene: .
abundance: .
CDR3aa: CASSQGLSYNSPLHF
CDR3nt: TGTGCCAGCAGTCAAGGCCTCTCCTATAATTCACCCCTCCACTTT

len: 14
j_gene: TRBJ2-2
v_gene: TRBV19
d_gene: .
abundance: many
CDR3aa: CASRDRLNTGELFF
CDR3nt: TGTGCCAGTAGAGACCGGTTGAACACCGGGGAGCTGTTTTTT

len: 13
j_gene: TRBJ1-2
v_gene: TRBV5-1
d_gene: .
abundance: many
CDR3aa: CASSLASLSGYTF
CDR3nt: TGCGCCAGCAGCTTGGCCAGCCTATCTGGCTACACCTTC

len: 15
j_gene: TRBJ2-3
v_gene: TRBV5-8
d_gene: .
abundance: .
CDR3aa: CASSLEGGSYNEQYF
CDR3nt: TGTGCCAGCAGCTTGGAGGGCGGATCCTACAATGAGCAGTATTTT

len: 14
j_gene: TRBJ2-2
v_gene: TRBV28
d_gene: TRBD1
abundance: .
CDR3aa: CASRGQGGAGELFF
CDR3nt: TGTGCCAGCAGGGGACAGGGGGGCGCCGGGGAGCTGTTTTTT

len: 14
j_gene: TRBJ2-7
v_gene: TRBV6-2/TRBV6-3
d_gene: .
abundance: many
CDR3aa: CASTRQGPSYEQYF
CDR3nt: TGTGCCAGCACCCGCCAGGGTCCCTCCTACGAGCAGTACTTC

len: 16
j_gene: TRBJ2-2
v_gene: TRBV19
d_gene: .
abundance: .
CDR3aa: CASSNEGGGNTGELFF
CDR3nt: TGTGCCAGTAGTAATGAGGGGGGCGGGAACACCGGGGAGCTGTTTTTT

len: 13
j_gene: TRBJ1-2
v_gene: TRBV30
d_gene: TRBD1
abundance: many
CDR3aa: CAWRGDSNYGYTF
CDR3nt: TGTGCCTGGAGGGGGGACAGTAACTATGGCTACACCTTC

len: 15
j_gene: TRBJ1-6
v_gene: TRBV2
d_gene: TRBD1
abundance: .
CDR3aa: CASRQGAGSDSPLHF
CDR3nt: TGTGCCAGCAGACAGGGGGCAGGTTCGGATTCACCCCTCCACTTT

len: 18
j_gene: TRBJ2-7
v_gene: TRBV24-1
d_gene: .
abundance: .
CDR3aa: CATRPAQGKEVLADEQYF
CDR3nt: TGTGCCACCAGGCCCGCACAGGGAAAAGAGGTACTAGCCGACGAGCAGTACTTC

len: 14
j_gene: TRBJ1-6
v_gene: TRBV15
d_gene: .
abundance: medium-sized
CDR3aa: CATSRDRADSPLHF
CDR3nt: TGTGCCACCAGCAGAGATCGGGCGGATTCACCCCTCCACTTT

len: 15
j_gene: TRBJ1-2
v_gene: TRBV3-2
d_gene: .
abundance: many
CDR3aa: CASRRGGFYGVCYTF
CDR3nt: TGTGCCAGCAGGAGAGGGGGATTCTATGGTGTGTGCTACACCTTC

len: 16
j_gene: TRBJ1-5
v_gene: TRBV19
d_gene: TRBD1
abundance: many
CDR3aa: CASSIWTGTGNQPQHF
CDR3nt: TGTGCCAGTAGTATCTGGACCGGGACAGGAAATCAGCCCCAGCATTTT

len: 16
j_gene: TRBJ2-1
v_gene: TRBV12-5
d_gene: .
abundance: .
CDR3aa: CATAIVRPFARDEQFF
CDR3nt: TGTGCCACCGCCATCGTGCGACCCTTTGCAAGAGATGAGCAGTTCTTC

len: 15
j_gene: TRBJ2-5
v_gene: TRBV7-2
d_gene: .
abundance: many
CDR3aa: CASSLTWLAGETQYF
CDR3nt: TGTGCCAGCAGCTTAACTTGGCTGGCGGGGGAGACCCAGTACTTC

len: 15
j_gene: TRBJ2-1
v_gene: TRBV13
d_gene: TRBD1
abundance: .
CDR3aa: CASSQDRGAYNEQFF
CDR3nt: TGTGCCAGCAGCCAGGACAGGGGAGCCTACAATGAGCAGTTCTTC

len: 14
j_gene: TRBJ2-5
v_gene: TRBV28
d_gene: TRBD1
abundance: .
CDR3aa: CASSLSYITGGTYF
CDR3nt: TGTGCCAGCAGCTTATCTTATATTACAGGGGGGACGTACTTC

len: 14
j_gene: TRBJ1-5
v_gene: TRBV29-1
d_gene: TRBD1
abundance: once
CDR3aa: CSVGSGGSNQPQHF
CDR3nt: TGCAGCGTTGGATCAGGGGGTAGCAATCAGCCCCAGCATTTT

len: 16
j_gene: TRBJ2-1
v_gene: TRBV5-4
d_gene: TRBD2
abundance: many
CDR3aa: CASSLGTSFPYNEQFF
CDR3nt: TGTGCCAGCAGCCTTGGGACTAGTTTCCCTTACAATGAGCAGTTCTTC

len: 12
j_gene: TRBJ1-3
v_gene: TRBV7-9
d_gene: .
abundance: .
CDR3aa: CASRNSGNTIYF
CDR3nt: TGTGCCAGCAGAAATTCTGGAAACACCATATATTTT

len: 16
j_gene: TRBJ2-2
v_gene: TRBV9
d_gene: TRBD2
abundance: many
CDR3aa: CASSPTSGSGTGELFF
CDR3nt: TGTGCCAGCAGCCCGACTAGCGGGAGTGGTACCGGGGAGCTGTTTTTT

len: 19
j_gene: TRBJ2-5
v_gene: TRBV12-3/TRBV12-4
d_gene: TRBD2
abundance: many
CDR3aa: CASRSWTSGSAEAGETQYF
CDR3nt: TGTGCCAGCAGATCCTGGACTAGCGGGAGCGCGGAAGCAGGAGAGACCCAGTACTTC

len: 15
j_gene: TRBJ2-1
v_gene: TRBV20-1
d_gene: TRBD2
abundance: .
CDR3aa: CSASPSSGVYNEQFF
CDR3nt: TGCAGTGCTAGTCCCTCTAGCGGGGTTTACAATGAGCAGTTCTTC

len: 16
j_gene: TRBJ2-6
v_gene: TRBV10-3
d_gene: TRBD1
abundance: many
CDR3aa: CAISPGQGTGANVLTF
CDR3nt: TGTGCCATCAGTCCGGGACAGGGGACTGGGGCCAACGTCCTGACTTTC

len: 15
j_gene: TRBJ2-2
v_gene: TRBV9
d_gene: TRBD1
abundance: many
CDR3aa: CASTKFTGDTGELFF
CDR3nt: TGTGCCAGCACAAAATTTACAGGGGACACCGGGGAGCTGTTTTTT

len: 13
j_gene: TRBJ2-7
v_gene: TRBV24-1
d_gene: .
abundance: many
CDR3aa: CATSDGQTPIQYF
CDR3nt: TGTGCCACCAGTGATGGACAGACGCCTATTCAGTACTTC

len: 12
j_gene: TRBJ2-7
v_gene: TRBV20-1
d_gene: .
abundance: .
CDR3aa: CGAPTDAYEQYF
CDR3nt: TGCGGTGCACCGACCGATGCCTACGAGCAGTACTTC

len: 14
j_gene: TRBJ2-7
v_gene: TRBV6-5
d_gene: .
abundance: many
CDR3aa: CASSYSSGGYEQYF
CDR3nt: TGTGCCAGCAGTTACTCTAGCGGAGGCTACGAGCAGTACTTC

len: 14
j_gene: TRBJ2-5
v_gene: TRBV7-3
d_gene: .
abundance: once
CDR3aa: CASSIGTTQETQYF
CDR3nt: TGTGCCAGCAGCATCGGGACCACTCAAGAGACCCAGTACTTC

len: 17
j_gene: TRBJ1-3
v_gene: TRBV7-2
d_gene: TRBD1
abundance: many
CDR3aa: CASSPGTGPNSGNTIYF
CDR3nt: TGTGCCAGCAGCCCAGGGACAGGGCCCAACTCTGGAAACACCATATATTTT

len: 17
j_gene: TRBJ1-5
v_gene: TRBV9
d_gene: TRBD1
abundance: many
CDR3aa: CASSAGQGLNSNQPQHF
CDR3nt: TGTGCCAGCAGCGCGGGACAGGGCCTAAATAGCAATCAGCCCCAGCATTTT

len: 14
j_gene: TRBJ2-7
v_gene: TRBV6-1
d_gene: TRBD2
abundance: many
CDR3aa: CASRLAGGPGEQYF
CDR3nt: TGTGCCAGCAGACTAGCGGGAGGGCCCGGCGAGCAGTACTTC

len: 13
j_gene: TRBJ1-2
v_gene: TRBV6-2/TRBV6-3
d_gene: .
abundance: many
CDR3aa: CASRTGQSEGYTF
CDR3nt: TGTGCCAGCAGAACAGGACAGTCGGAGGGCTACACCTTC

len: 15
j_gene: TRBJ1-1
v_gene: TRBV5-1
d_gene: .
abundance: .
CDR3aa: CATSRTGTMNTEAFF
CDR3nt: TGCGCCACCAGCCGTACGGGTACTATGAACACTGAAGCTTTCTTT

len: 16
j_gene: TRBJ2-3
v_gene: TRBV7-3
d_gene: TRBD2
abundance: many
CDR3aa: CASSPEGLAGVDTQYF
CDR3nt: TGTGCCAGCAGCCCCGAGGGACTAGCGGGAGTTGATACGCAGTATTTT

len: 14
j_gene: TRBJ1-1
v_gene: TRBV13
d_gene: .
abundance: few
CDR3aa: CASSLVPPGTEAFF
CDR3nt: TGTGCCAGCAGCTTAGTACCGCCCGGCACTGAAGCTTTCTTT

len: 15
j_gene: TRBJ2-5
v_gene: TRBV7-3
d_gene: TRBD1
abundance: many
CDR3aa: CASSLTGTGGETQYF
CDR3nt: TGTGCCAGCAGCTTAACCGGGACAGGGGGGGAGACCCAGTACTTC

len: 16
j_gene: TRBJ2-7
v_gene: TRBV12-3/TRBV12-4
d_gene: .
abundance: .
CDR3aa: CASSFRGAGGMGEQYF
CDR3nt: TGTGCCAGCAGCTTTCGGGGGGCAGGAGGTATGGGCGAGCAGTACTTC

len: 17
j_gene: TRBJ2-7
v_gene: TRBV4-3
d_gene: TRBD2
abundance: many
CDR3aa: CASSQGLGTSSSYEQYF
CDR3nt: TGCGCCAGCAGCCAAGGCCTCGGGACTAGCAGCTCCTACGAGCAGTACTTC

len: 15
j_gene: TRBJ2-1
v_gene: TRBV3-1
d_gene: TRBD2
abundance: many
CDR3aa: CASSPAGGLDNEQFF
CDR3nt: TGTGCCAGCAGCCCAGCGGGAGGGCTCGACAATGAGCAGTTCTTC

len: 14
j_gene: TRBJ2-2
v_gene: TRBV10-3
d_gene: TRBD1
abundance: many
CDR3aa: CAIRPDRGAGELFF
CDR3nt: TGTGCCATCAGACCCGACAGGGGAGCCGGGGAGCTGTTTTTT

len: 12
j_gene: TRBJ1-5
v_gene: TRBV15
d_gene: .
abundance: many
CDR3aa: CATSKGHQPQHF
CDR3nt: TGTGCCACCAGCAAAGGGCATCAGCCCCAGCATTTT

len: 16
j_gene: TRBJ2-3
v_gene: TRBV2
d_gene: TRBD2
abundance: many
CDR3aa: CASRSRLAGFVDTQYF
CDR3nt: TGTGCCAGCAGATCCCGACTAGCGGGATTCGTAGATACGCAGTATTTT

len: 12
j_gene: TRBJ1-5
v_gene: TRBV7-9
d_gene: .
abundance: many
CDR3aa: CASSLRDQPQHF
CDR3nt: TGTGCCAGCAGCTTGAGGGATCAGCCCCAGCATTTT

len: 13
j_gene: TRBJ1-3
v_gene: TRBV20-1
d_gene: .
abundance: .
CDR3aa: CSARDPSWDTIYF
CDR3nt: TGCAGTGCTAGAGATCCCTCGTGGGACACCATATATTTT

len: 15
j_gene: TRBJ2-7
v_gene: TRBV19
d_gene: .
abundance: many
CDR3aa: CASSISVDSSYEQYF
CDR3nt: TGTGCCAGTAGTATTTCGGTGGATAGCTCCTACGAGCAGTACTTC

len: 15
j_gene: TRBJ2-2
v_gene: TRBV6-5
d_gene: .
abundance: many
CDR3aa: CASSYQWTHTGELFF
CDR3nt: TGTGCCAGCAGTTACCAATGGACTCACACCGGGGAGCTGTTTTTT

len: 12
j_gene: TRBJ1-2
v_gene: TRBV5-1
d_gene: .
abundance: .
CDR3aa: CASSLYRDGYTF
CDR3nt: TGCGCCAGCAGCTTGTACCGAGATGGCTACACCTTC